A single sample gave rise to the 29 T cell receptor beta chains below, sequenced in a study of blood T cell repertoires in COVID-19. Sequencing was performed with immunoSEQ multiplex PCR; in TCRdb, only in-frame clones are kept and a portion is missing. The sample yields around 180,000 clones, around 72% seen once. The sequenced sample was peripheral blood. The receptors stem from a woman over 75 with acute or convalescent COVID-19.

The rearrangement links TRBV21-1 to TRBJ1-5; the DNA was not used to check the table's D call, TRBD1. TRBV21-1 is described as a pseudogene. This CDR3 comprises 15 residues. The CDR3 bases are TGTGCCAGCAGCCGACAGGGGAGAATGAATCAGCCCCAGCATTTT. Amino acid sequence: CASSRQGRMNQPQHF.

The chain couples TRBV10-3 to TRBJ2-7; 9 positions match TRBD1. The CDR3 runs 14 residues. The V gene's germline CDR1 is ENHRY and CDR2 SYGVKD. V was clipped by 4 bases and J by 1 base; unmatched bases: 2. The CDR3 DNA follows: TGTGCCATCAGTGTTGGGACAGGGTCCTACGAGCAGTACTTC. This codes for CAISVGTGSYEQYF.

The chain combines TRBV6-2 or TRBV6-3 with TRBJ1-2, with D unclear. This CDR3 has 13 amino acids. Trimming took 4 bases from V and 4 from J, leaving 10 bases between them. Per the germline V gene, CDR1 is MNHEY and CDR2 is SVGEGT. CDR3 residues: CASSLSEAYGYTF. Written as DNA, the CDR3 is TGTGCCAGCAGTTTGTCAGAGGCCTATGGCTACACCTTC.

This clone was detected only a few times. This chain connects TRBV27 to TRBJ2-5; a possible D gene is TRBD1 (5 bases). This CDR3 spans 13 amino acids. Deletions cut 6 bases from V and 5 bases from J, with 13 bases between. Per germline, CDR1 MNHEY and CDR2 SMNVEV (reference sequence). The chain's CDR3 is CASRGHSKETQYF. CDR3 coding DNA: TGTGCCAGCAGAGGACATTCCAAGGAGACCCAGTACTTC.

This clone was detected ten times or more. The gene calls are TRBV9 and TRBJ2-7; the match to TRBD2 covers 13 bases. CDR1 is SGDLS and CDR2 is YYNGEE in the germline V gene. With 3 bases clipped from V and 11 bases from J, the junction kept 11 bases outside the gene matches. The CDR3 has 15 residues. CDR3 bases: TGTGCCAGCAGCGAGAGGCCGGGACTAGCGGGAATAAAGTACTTC. This codes for CASSERPGLAGIKYF.

The J gene is TRBJ2-5, the V gene TRBV7-2; D may be TRBD2 (6 bases). Germline CDR1 and CDR2: SGHTA and FQGNSA. V shed 5 bases and J shed 1 base, with 11 bases lying between them. CDR3 length: 14 residues. Written as DNA, the CDR3 is TGTGCCAGCAGCCCCGGGGAGGCCCAAGAGACCCAGTACTTC. Translated: CASSPGEAQETQYF.

This clone has a single count. The rearrangement uses TRBV5-1 and TRBJ1-1; TRBD1 aligns across 7 bases. This CDR3 comprises 15 residues. The V gene end was trimmed by 3 bases and the J gene end by 1 base; junction bases not matched to a gene: 6. Looked up from germline, CDR1 is SGHRS and CDR2 is YFSETQ. Written as DNA, the CDR3 is TGCGCCAGCAGCTCCAACAGGGGAGCGAACACTGAAGCTTTCTTT. Translated, it gives CASSSNRGANTEAFF.

This clone came up once. J is TRBJ2-5 and V is TRBV29-1; 9 bases match TRBD2. Germline V lookup: CDR1 SQVTM, CDR2 ANQGSEA. V shed 3 bases and J 1 base; nucleotides not matched to a gene: 6. The CDR3 sequence is 15 residues long. The DNA of the CDR3 is TGCAGCGTTGATGGAGCGGGGGGTTTCCAAGAGACCCAGTACTTC. Its translation is CSVDGAGGFQETQYF.

Details on this clone: A read error may explain this, as a much larger clone is one base away. This same CDR3 is encoded by further DNA sequences in the sample. The J gene is TRBJ1-1, the V gene TRBV5-1; 7 nucleotides line up with TRBD1. From germline, CDR1 is SGHRS and CDR2 YFSETQ. This CDR3 spans 12 amino acids. V dropped 4 bases and J dropped 6; count of bases not matched to a gene: 3. The CDR3 DNA reads as TGCGCCAGCAGCCCCGGGACAGCTGAAGCTTTCTTT. Translating it yields CASSPGTAEAFF.

This chain links TRBV6-6 with TRBJ2-3, with D hard to call. Trimming took 6 bases from V and 6 from J, leaving 10 bases between them. The length of the CDR3 is 12 residues. Germline CDR1 and CDR2: MNHNY and SVGAGI (reference sequence). The CDR3 spells CASRTPLDTQYF. CDR3 nucleotides: TGTGCCAGCAGGACTCCCCTGGATACGCAGTATTTT.

The chain joins TRBV7-9 to TRBJ1-2; D gene ambiguous. The CDR3 consists of 11 residues. The V end was cut by 5 bases, the J end by 9 bases, with 10 bases between. CDR1 and CDR2 from the germline V gene are SEHNR and FQNEAQ (reference sequence). The CDR3 DNA reads TGTGCCAGCAGCCCAGATGTCCGCTACACCTTC. It encodes CASSPDVRYTF.

The V call is TRBV4-2, the J call TRBJ1-3; the match to TRBD1 covers 8 bases. V was pared by 0 bases and J by 9 bases, with 10 bases of the junction left unmatched. Germline values: CDR1 LGHNA, CDR2 YNFKEQ. The CDR3 length is 16 residues. The CDR3 loop reads CASSQDAGRGRGTIYF. The DNA for the CDR3 is TGTGCCAGCAGCCAAGATGCGGGCAGGGGGCGAGGCACCATATATTTT.

The V gene is TRBV5-1, the J gene TRBJ1-1; TRBD1 might be the D (6 bases). Between the trimmed V and J ends, which lost 0 bases and 10 bases, there was a span of 19 bases. The CDR3 runs to 15 residues. Germline V gene lookup returns CDR1 SGHRS and CDR2 YFSETQ. CDR3: CASSLGGTPYSGAFF. The CDR3 DNA follows: TGCGCCAGCAGCTTGGGTGGGACACCGTATTCGGGAGCTTTCTTT.

J is TRBJ2-2 and V is TRBV6-1, with TRBD2 matching 8 bases. V shed 3 bases, J shed 2 bases, and the junction held 8 bases outside the gene matches. The CDR3 totals 17 residues. Germline CDR1 is MNHNS and CDR2 is SASEGT. CDR3 DNA sequence: TGTGCCAGCAGTGAGAATATAGCGGGAATAAACACCGGGGAGCTGTTTTTT. Its translation: CASSENIAGINTGELFF.

The CDR3 region has the DNA TGTGCCAGCAGCCGGTCAGGGGGCAGCCATGAGCAGTTCTTC. Translation: CASSRSGGSHEQFF. V and J are TRBV3-1 (or the pseudogene TRBV3-2) and TRBJ2-1, with TRBD1 matching 8 bases. The CDR3 is 14 amino acids. Germline CDR1 LGHDT, CDR2 YNNKEL (reference sequence). The junction had 7 bases not matched to a gene; V was cut back by 4 bases and J by 8 bases.

This clone was observed a handful of times. The rearrangement joins TRBV19 to TRBJ2-1; 7 bases match TRBD1. Germline V gives CDR1 LNHDA, CDR2 SQIVND (reference sequence). This CDR3 is 16 amino acids long. V shed 6 bases and J 0 bases; nucleotides not matched to a gene: 8. CDR3 amino acids: CASSLNRGGSYNEQFF. CDR3 coding DNA: TGTGCCAGTAGCCTCAACAGGGGCGGCTCCTACAATGAGCAGTTCTTC.

This clone was detected a few times. This chain joins TRBV6-1 and TRBJ2-7; D call uncertain. V was cut by 2 bases and J by 0 bases, with 11 bases left in between. The germline gives CDR1 MNHNS, CDR2 SASEGT. CDR3 length: 15 amino acids. CDR3 DNA sequence: TGTGCCAGCAGTGAACAGATACAGACCTCCTACGAGCAGTACTTC. Residues: CASSEQIQTSYEQYF.

The chain is built from TRBV7-7 and TRBJ2-7; 14 bases line up with TRBD2. In germline, CDR1 is SSHAT, CDR2 FNYEAQ (reference sequence). The J segment lost 3 bases and the V segment lost 5 bases, leaving 6 bases of the junction unmatched. The CDR3 loop spans 16 amino acids. The CDR3 coding sequence is TGTGCCAGCAGCCCAGGACTAGCGGGAGGTGTCTACGAGCAGTACTTC. It is translated as CASSPGLAGGVYEQYF.

This chain joins TRBV24-1 and TRBJ2-5; D gene unclear. Germline-derived CDR1 and CDR2 are KGHDR and SFDVKD. CDR3 size: 13 residues. V was cut by 6 bases and J by 4 bases, with 11 bases left in between. The CDR3 spells CATSSPEIETQYF. DNA for the CDR3: TGTGCCACCAGTTCCCCGGAGATAGAGACCCAGTACTTC.

This clone was observed a few times. This rearrangement joins TRBV7-3 to TRBJ2-7; TRBD1 matches at 8 bases. V was clipped by 4 bases and J by 2 bases; unmatched bases: 7. The CDR3 totals 15 residues. Looked up from germline, CDR1 is SGHTA and CDR2 is FQGTGA. The CDR3 DNA reads TGTGCCAGCAGCTCCGGGACAGGTGGCCCCTACGAGCAGTACTTC. Translated, it gives CASSSGTGGPYEQYF. Full variable domain (rest looked up from reference TRBV7-3 and TRBJ2-7): GAGVSQTPSNKVTEKGKYVELRCDPISGHTALYWYRQSLGQGPEFLIYFQGTGAADDSGLPNDRFFAVRPEGSVSTLKIQRTERGDSAVYLCASSSGTGGPYEQYFGPGTRLTVT.

V usage is TRBV18 and J usage is TRBJ1-3, with 7 bases that match TRBD1. Germline V lookup: CDR1 KGHSH, CDR2 LQKENI. CDR3 length equals 14 residues. V lost 3 bases to trimming and J lost 3 bases; unmatched junction nucleotides: 2. CDR3 loop: CASSPQGDGNTIYF. The CDR3, as DNA: TGTGCCAGCTCACCGCAGGGGGATGGAAACACCATATATTTT.

The genes are TRBV5-8 and TRBJ2-1, with 10 bases that match TRBD2. The V gene end was trimmed by 6 bases and the J gene end by 0 bases; junction bases not matched to a gene: 9. The CDR3 extends over 17 amino acids. Germline V gives CDR1 SGHTS, CDR2 YDEGEE. DNA of the CDR3: TGTGCCAGCACCCGAACTAGCGGGGATTACTCCTACAATGAGCAGTTCTTC. This gives the protein CASTRTSGDYSYNEQFF.

The chain is built from TRBV5-1 and TRBJ2-3; 8 bases line up with TRBD2. The CDR3 has 16 residues. V trimming: 0 bases; J trimming: 0 bases; junction bases outside the gene matches: 3. CDR1 SGHRS and CDR2 YFSETQ come from the germline V gene. Written as DNA, the CDR3 is TGCGCCAGCAGCTTGGCCGCTAGCGGGAGCACAGATACGCAGTATTTT. Residues: CASSLAASGSTDTQYF.

This sequence joins TRBV11-3 and TRBJ2-2; TRBD1 is a possible D gene (5 bases). Between the trimmed V and J ends, which lost 3 bases and 1 base, there was a span of 9 bases. This CDR3 comprises 15 residues. Germline CDR1 SGHNT, CDR2 YENEEA. The CDR3 bases are TGTGCCAGCAGCTTCTCCGGACAGAACACCGGGGAGCTGTTTTTT. This encodes CASSFSGQNTGELFF.

The V and J genes are TRBV9 and TRBJ1-5; D not resolved. The CDR3 sequence is 14 residues long. Germline lookup yields CDR1 SGDLS and CDR2 YYNGEE. Trimming cost V 1 base and J 4 bases, with 9 bases left between them. CDR3 sequence (DNA): TGTGCCAGCAGCGTAACTCCGGGGAATCAGCCCCAGCATTTT. Translated, it gives CASSVTPGNQPQHF.

V and J are TRBV6-4 and TRBJ1-2, with D possibly matching TRBD1 (5 bases). The CDR3 loop spans 12 amino acids. Germline V gives CDR1 MRHNA, CDR2 SNTAGT. Trimming cost V 8 bases and J 8 bases, with 15 bases left between them. The CDR3 reads CASYGGDSGYTF. In DNA, the CDR3 is TGTGCCAGCTACGGGGGAGATAGCGGCTACACCTTC.

The chain links TRBV10-3 to TRBJ2-6; tentative D call: TRBD1 (6 bases). CDR1 and CDR2 from the germline V gene are ENHRY and SYGVKD. This CDR3 contains 17 residues. V lost 3 bases and J 0 bases, leaving 12 bases between the germline ends. CDR3 amino acids: CAISEGGASSGANVLTF. CDR3 in DNA: TGTGCCATCAGTGAAGGGGGAGCTAGCTCTGGGGCCAACGTCCTGACTTTC.

The rearrangement links TRBV29-1 to TRBJ1-5; D gene ambiguous. The germline CDR1 and CDR2 sequences are SQVTM and ANQGSEA. Trimming removed 6 bases at V and 3 bases at J, with 12 bases between. The CDR3 spans 13 residues. DNA for the CDR3: TGCAGCGTAAAGGAGCAGTCCAATCAGCCCCAGCATTTT. Its protein is CSVKEQSNQPQHF.

V gene TRBV7-8 combines with J gene TRBJ2-7; 11 nucleotides agree with TRBD1. Germline V gene data show CDR1 as SGHVS and CDR2 as FQNEAQ. The CDR3 has 15 amino acids. Germline trimming cut 5 bases from V and 3 bases from J; bases unmatched to any gene: 6. CDR3 amino acids: CASSGPGQGVYEQYF. The CDR3 DNA reads TGTGCCAGCAGCGGACCGGGACAGGGGGTCTACGAGCAGTACTTC.